The rows below give T cell receptor beta chains drawn from one sample of a study of control samples from healthy donors and cancer patients. Profiled with immunoSEQ multiplex PCR; TCRdb holds only in-frame clones, not every one. The sample lists 150,000 to 200,000 clones; around 90% were seen once. Source material: blood. Receptors originate from a man aged 25-45 years in good health. Both conserved end residues are part of each CDR3. The order of the fields is J gene, V gene, D gene, clone size, CDR3 DNA, CDR3 protein. D genes are given only for firm matches. Only some rows state a clone size, as once, few, many or a class for expanded clones.

TRBJ2-2 | TRBV11-3 | TRBD2 | . | TGTGCCAGCAGCTTGGGACTAGGAGAAACCGGGGAGCTGTTTTTT | CASSLGLGETGELFF
TRBJ2-4 | TRBV3-1/TRBV3-2 | TRBD2 | . | TGTGCCAGCAGCCGGAGCGGGGGGGCTGGAAACATTCAGTACTTC | CASSRSGGAGNIQYF
TRBJ2-7 | TRBV29-1 | . | . | TGCAGCGTGAAGTGGGGCTACGAGCAGTACTTC | CSVKWGYEQYF
TRBJ1-5 | TRBV6-1 | . | many | TGTGCCAGCAGTGAAGGCGAAGGGACTGGGAATCAGCCCCAGCATTTT | CASSEGEGTGNQPQHF
TRBJ2-7 | TRBV20-1 | TRBD1 | . | TGCAGTGCCAATAACAGGGGGAGTTCTAACTTC | CSANNRGSSNF
TRBJ2-3 | TRBV19 | . | once | TGTGCCAGTAGTATGGCGGGCGTCCAAGCGAGCACAGATACGCAGTATTTT | CASSMAGVQASTDTQYF
TRBJ1-2 | TRBV27 | TRBD1 | . | TGTGCCAGCAGGGGTTCGGCAGGGGGAGGTTGGGGCTACACCTTC | CASRGSAGGGWGYTF
TRBJ2-2 | TRBV3-1/TRBV3-2 | . | . | TGTGCCAGCAGCCTTTTCACCGGGGAGCTGTTTTTT | CASSLFTGELFF
TRBJ1-1 | TRBV7-8 | . | . | TGTGCCAGCAGCTTAGAGGCGAACACTGAAGCTTTCTTT | CASSLEANTEAFF
TRBJ2-7 | TRBV6-6 | . | . | TGTGCCAGCAGGGGGGAATACGAGCAGTACTTC | CASRGEYEQYF
TRBJ1-1 | TRBV10-3 | . | . | TGTGCCATCAGTGAGTTCAGAGGGGAGTTCGTGAACACTGAAGCTTTCTTT | CAISEFRGEFVNTEAFF
TRBJ1-1 | TRBV12-3/TRBV12-4 | . | . | TGTGCCAGCAGACGCTCGGAGAACACTGAAGCTTTCTTT | CASRRSENTEAFF
TRBJ2-7 | TRBV9 | . | . | TGTGCCAGCAGCGTAGCCGACGGGAGTGTCTACGAGCAGTACTTC | CASSVADGSVYEQYF
TRBJ2-1 | TRBV28 | TRBD2 | . | TGTGCCAGCATTACCGGGACTAGCGGGAAGCATGAGCAGTTCTTC | CASITGTSGKHEQFF
TRBJ2-3 | TRBV6-5 | TRBD2 | . | TGTGCCAGCAGTTACTCGGGGACTAGCGGGAGGGATACGCAGTATTTT | CASSYSGTSGRDTQYF
TRBJ1-1 | TRBV6-5 | TRBD1 | . | TGTGCCAGCAGTCTACAGGGGTACACTGAAGCTTTCTTT | CASSLQGYTEAFF
TRBJ2-7 | TRBV6-5 | . | . | TGTGCCAGCAGTTACTCGAGAGGGTCCTACGAGCAGTACTTC | CASSYSRGSYEQYF
TRBJ2-3 | TRBV12-5 | . | . | TGTGCTAGTGGTTTGGGGAGCCGCACAGATACGCAGTATTTT | CASGLGSRTDTQYF
TRBJ2-1 | TRBV6-5 | TRBD1 | . | TGTGCTGTGGGTAGGGGGCGGGTGACTTCTGAGCAGTTCTTC | CAVGRGRVTSEQFF
TRBJ1-6 | TRBV7-9 | . | few | TGTGCCAGCAGCTTAGACATGAAAAATTCACCCCTCCACTTT | CASSLDMKNSPLHF
TRBJ2-5 | TRBV7-2 | TRBD2 | . | TGTGCCAGCAGCTTACGGACTAGCGTGCAAGAGACCCAGTACTTC | CASSLRTSVQETQYF
TRBJ2-1 | TRBV27 | TRBD2 | . | TGTGCCAGCAGAAGACTAGCGGGAGGTGAGGAGCAGTTCTTC | CASRRLAGGEEQFF
TRBJ2-5 | TRBV7-9 | TRBD2 | . | TGTGCCAGCAGCTTAGCGGGGACTAGCCAAGAGACCCAGTACTTC | CASSLAGTSQETQYF
TRBJ2-7 | TRBV5-4 | . | . | TGTGCCAGCAGCTTCCGGGGCGCGTCCTACGAGCAGTACTTC | CASSFRGASYEQYF
TRBJ1-1 | TRBV15 | . | . | TGTGCCACCAGCAGGAACACTGAAGCTTTCTTT | CATSRNTEAFF
TRBJ1-5 | TRBV5-6 | . | . | TGTGCCAGCAGCTTTACAGGGTTCAATCAGCCCCAGCATTTT | CASSFTGFNQPQHF
TRBJ2-3 | TRBV5-1 | TRBD2 | . | TGCGCCAGCAGCTCGACTAGCGGCTTGGCGGATACGCAGTATTTT | CASSSTSGLADTQYF